This TCR beta chain was profiled in a study of T cells in tuberculosis. About the research overall: Within 7 days of starting treatment, or before, PBMC were stored.

Assay: immunoSEQ multiplex PCR; the TCRdb copy retains only in-frame clones and omits some. The data contain around 40,000 clones, approximately 93% of them singletons. This CDR3 comprises 12 residues. From germline, CDR1 is GTSNPN and CDR2 SVGIG (reference sequence). Trimming left V 5 bases short and J 2 bases short, with 7 bases between. Described time point: new active TB diagnosis, blood taken before or within 7 days of starting treatment. The V and J genes are TRBV30 and TRBJ1-5; D is unclear. The sequencing used PBMCs, collected at tuberculosis diagnosis. This TCR was sampled from an adult with tuberculosis. CDR3 residues: CAWATGNQPQHF. CDR3 DNA: TGTGCCTGGGCCACAGGCAATCAGCCCCAGCATTTT.